This TCR beta chain was profiled in a study of T cell repertoires in cytomegalovirus infection. Study-wide background: Recently identified HLA-C-restricted CMV epitopes were used, and well-studied HLA-B-restricted CMV epitopes were used as well. An indication of both CMV infection and matching HLA type came from public TCR beta signatures. General study results and limits: Predominance within the ex vivo response was attributable to HLA-C-restricted CMV-specific TCR beta clonotypes. Cumulative public TCR beta family frequency identified CMV carriers with the relevant HLA.

This clonotype appeared many times. The antigen is unknown. TCRdb redid the calling of the reads with MiXCR, one entry per CDR3 protein. The sample has approximately 990,000 distinct CDR3 sequences, about a third seen once. This sequence originates from a human donor in good health (CMV status not recorded). Some clones in this sample may be carry-over from other donors' samples. The sample was cultured CD8+ T cells from PBMCs, taken from culture after CMV antigen stimulation.

CDR3 amino acids: CASSLFRDRGPGANVLTF. In nucleotides, the CDR3 is TGTGCCAGCAGCTTATTTAGGGACAGGGGGCCAGGGGCCAACGTCCTGACTTTC. The rearrangement links TRBV7-2 to TRBJ2-6, with 12 bases aligning to TRBD1. The CDR3 totals 18 residues. Germline V gives CDR1 SGHTA, CDR2 FQGNSA. The V gene end was trimmed by 2 bases and the J gene end by 4 bases; junction bases not matched to a gene: 6.